The clone carrying this T cell receptor (beta chain) was observed a handful of times. Its cognate antigen is unknown. Expressed TCRB transcripts got sequenced, as all isolated RNA was reverse transcribed. The repertoire was sequenced with immunoSEQ multiplex PCR; TCRdb's copy has only in-frame clones and lacks some. The table includes about 140,000 clones, less than 10% detected once. The data were obtained in a study of beta chain features in type 1 diabetes. Points from the study as a whole: TCRB repertoires of naive, central memory and Treg cells appeared more similar among patients than among healthy donors.

The ends lost 2 bases at V and 0 bases at J; junction bases unmatched: 5. Germline loops: CDR1 LGHNA, CDR2 YSLEER. The CDR3 is made up of 17 amino acids. Input material: central memory CD4+ T cells from blood. J is TRBJ2-1 and V is TRBV4-3, with 9 bases fitting TRBD2. The receptor was isolated from a woman between 40 and 50 years old in good health. DNA for the CDR3: TGCGCCAGCAGCCAACTCCTAGCGGGGAACTCCTACAATGAGCAGTTCTTC. Protein sequence: CASSQLLAGNSYNEQFF.